This TCR beta chain was captured by sequencing in a study of circulating and synovial CD4+ cells in juvenile arthritis. Broader study findings: Diversity here was lower than in bulk blood CD4 cells. CPL versus bulk CD4 samples: T cell genome counts differed by at least an order of magnitude. These blood cells shared more CDR3 sequences with synovium than bulk blood.

TCRdb's copy holds only in-frame clones and misses some; the assay was immunoSEQ multiplex PCR. The sample holds approximately 35,000 clones, more than 90% seen once. Unmatched junction bases numbered 8, after V lost 0 bases and J lost 5 bases. Germline loops: CDR1 SGDLS, CDR2 YYNGEE. The CDR3 covers 17 residues. Donors were patients with active juvenile idiopathic arthritis. Concerning this clone: Antigen unknown. Other DNA sequences from this sample encode an identical CDR3 as well.

Sequencing was carried out using CD4+ T cells from blood. V is TRBV9 and J is TRBJ1-6; 7 nucleotides align to TRBD1. This TCR was sampled from a human donor with juvenile idiopathic arthritis. CDR3 DNA sequence: TGTGCCAGCAGCGTAGGGTTTCCGGGACAGCATAATTCACCCCTCCACTTT. It encodes CASSVGFPGQHNSPLHF.